Following are 23 T cell receptor beta chains from one sample sequenced in a study of T cell responses to AZD1222 COVID-19 vaccine. Only in-frame clones appear in the TCRdb table, and some are missing; sequencing was by immunoSEQ multiplex PCR. The table lists approximately 200,000 clones, about nine tenths of them singletons, with approximately 2.5% in the top ten. Sequencing was performed on peripheral blood, taken on day 0 of MenACWY control vaccination. These TCRs come from an adult in good health.

This clone was seen a few times. This sequence joins TRBV28 and TRBJ1-5; D remains ambiguous. Between the trimmed V and J ends, which lost 6 bases and 2 bases, there was a span of 14 bases. The germline V gene encodes CDR1 MDHEN and CDR2 SYDVKM. This CDR3 region has 15 residues. The CDR3 sequence is CASRGGGDGNQPQHF. In DNA form, the CDR3 reads TGTGCCAGCAGGGGCGGAGGTGATGGCAATCAGCCCCAGCATTTT.

The chain has TRBV2 and TRBJ2-1; TRBD1 aligns across 9 bases. CDR1 is SNHLY, CDR2 FYNNEI, per germline. Germline trimming cut 6 bases from V and 0 bases from J; bases unmatched to any gene: 3. The CDR3 contains 15 residues. The CDR3 protein is CASRQGASSYNEQFF. The DNA of the CDR3 is TGTGCCAGCAGACAGGGGGCGAGCTCCTACAATGAGCAGTTCTTC.

This rearrangement joins TRBV6-6 to TRBJ1-6; D is uncertain. CDR3 length: 16 amino acids. The germline V gene encodes CDR1 MNHNY and CDR2 SVGAGI (reference sequence). V shed 6 bases and J shed 0 bases, with 12 bases lying between them. The CDR3 region has the DNA TGTGCCAGCAGGATAGACGGGAGCTCCTATAATTCACCCCTCCACTTT. It specifies CASRIDGSSYNSPLHF.

The rearrangement links TRBV18 to TRBJ1-1; 7 bases agree with TRBD1. Germline V gene data show CDR1 as KGHSH and CDR2 as LQKENI. The CDR3 sequence is 17 residues long. The ends lost 1 base at V and 4 bases at J; junction bases unmatched: 12. The CDR3 here is CASSPLGPGGGGTEAFF. CDR3 nucleotide sequence: TGTGCCAGCTCACCACTCGGCCCAGGGGGAGGCGGCACTGAAGCTTTCTTT. Full variable domain (missing parts from reference TRBV18 and TRBJ1-1): NAGVMQNPRHLVRRRGQEARLRCSPMKGHSHVYWYRQLPEEGLKFMVYLQKENIIDESGMPKERFSAEFPKEGPSILRIQQVVRGDSAAYFCASSPLGPGGGGTEAFFGQGTRLTVV.

The chain is built from TRBV6-5 and TRBJ1-4; TRBD1 aligns across 7 bases. The CDR3 is made up of 12 amino acids. Per germline, CDR1 MNHEY and CDR2 SVGAGI. V dropped 10 bases and J dropped 8; count of bases not matched to a gene: 7. The CDR3 loop is CATRGGAEKLFF. Here the CDR3 DNA reads TGTGCCACCAGGGGGGGCGCGGAAAAACTGTTTTTT.

The gene calls are TRBV10-3 and TRBJ2-1, with D perhaps TRBD1 (6 bases). Germline V gives CDR1 ENHRY, CDR2 SYGVKD. Trimming stripped 4 bases from V and 0 bases from J, with 10 bases between. The CDR3 runs to 15 residues. CDR3 amino acids: CAISAVGASYNEQFF. The DNA of the CDR3 is TGTGCCATCAGTGCTGTGGGGGCCTCCTACAATGAGCAGTTCTTC.

J is TRBJ2-5 and V is TRBV15, with D possibly being TRBD1 (6 bases). The germline V gene encodes CDR1 LNHNV and CDR2 YYDKDF (reference sequence). The CDR3 runs to 13 residues. Trimming cost V 3 bases and J 5 bases, with 10 bases left between them. The CDR3 loop reads CATSSRGWETQYF. The DNA for the CDR3 is TGTGCCACCAGCAGCAGGGGATGGGAGACCCAGTACTTC.

The rearrangement joins TRBV5-1 to TRBJ1-4; TRBD1 is a possible D gene (6 bases). Germline loops: CDR1 SGHRS, CDR2 YFSETQ. The CDR3 runs to 12 residues. V lost 4 bases, J lost 13 bases, and 14 bases lay in between. For the CDR3, the DNA is TGCGCCAGCAGCGCCGACAGGTCGAGACTGTTTTTT. Translating it yields CASSADRSRLFF.

This clone was observed once. V gene TRBV19 combines with J gene TRBJ2-1; possible D gene TRBD2, 5 bases. CDR1 is LNHDA, CDR2 SQIVND, per germline (reference sequence). There are 13 residues in the CDR3. Trimming shortened V by 3 bases and J by 8 bases, and 11 bases separated the two germline ends. The CDR3 sequence: CASSISYGDEQFF. CDR3 bases: TGTGCCAGTAGTATCTCTTACGGGGATGAGCAGTTCTTC.

The chain recombines TRBV21-1 with TRBJ1-4; the D segment call TRBD1 is taken from the table without a DNA check. TRBV21-1 is termed a pseudogene. The CDR3 is 13 amino acids. The CDR3 coding sequence is TGTGCCAGCCTCGGACAGTCTAATGAAAAACTGTTTTTT. It encodes CASLGQSNEKLFF.

This rearrangement joins TRBV5-1 to TRBJ1-2, with 9 bases lining up with TRBD1. The germline V gene has CDR1 SGHRS and CDR2 YFSETQ. The CDR3 is 16 residues long. V lost 1 base and J lost 0; bases outside the gene matches: 4. CDR3 coding DNA: TGCGCCAGCAGCTTGCTGGGACAGGGCCCTAACTATGGCTACACCTTC. Amino acids: CASSLLGQGPNYGYTF.

The V and J genes are TRBV14 and TRBJ2-6, with 8 positions matching TRBD1. V shed 2 bases, J shed 0 bases, and the junction held 18 bases outside the gene matches. The CDR3 runs 22 residues. Germline assignment: CDR1 SGHDN and CDR2 FVKESK. CDR3 residues: CASSQPLWNRDRLISGANVLTF. CDR3 in DNA: TGTGCCAGCAGCCAACCCTTGTGGAACCGGGACAGGCTTATCTCTGGGGCCAACGTCCTGACTTTC. Variable domain in full (rest from reference TRBV14 and TRBJ2-6): EAGVTQFPSHSVIEKGQTVTLRCDPISGHDNLYWYRRVMGKEIKFLLHFVKESKQDESGMPNNRFLAERTGGTYSTLKVQPAELEDSGVYFCASSQPLWNRDRLISGANVLTFGAGSRLTVL.

The chain couples TRBV20-1 to TRBJ2-5; 10 bases map to TRBD2. The CDR3 sequence is 11 residues long. Germline values: CDR1 DFQATT, CDR2 SNEGSKA (reference sequence). CDR3 region: CTAGGPETQYF. As DNA, the CDR3 is TGCACAGCGGGAGGGCCAGAGACCCAGTACTTC.

This clone showed up just once. This chain links TRBV29-1 with TRBJ1-1; weak D call: TRBD1 (5 bases). The CDR3 runs 14 residues. Germline assignment: CDR1 SQVTM and CDR2 ANQGSEA. V was shortened by 5 bases and J by 4 bases, with 17 bases between the two germline ends. The CDR3 DNA follows: TGCAGCGTTCCGAGATCAGGGCAAACCACTGAAGCTTTCTTT. Amino acids: CSVPRSGQTTEAFF.

V is TRBV7-2 and J is TRBJ1-5, with TRBD1 matching 11 bases. Germline trimming cut 5 bases from V and 8 bases from J; bases unmatched to any gene: 5. This CDR3 comprises 14 residues. The germline CDR1 and CDR2 sequences are SGHTA and FQGNSA. The CDR3 spells CASSMDRGLEPQHF. The DNA of the CDR3 is TGTGCCAGCAGCATGGACAGGGGGCTTGAGCCCCAGCATTTT.

The chain carries TRBV20-1 and TRBJ2-3; D remains ambiguous. CDR3 size: 14 residues. Germline assignment: CDR1 DFQATT and CDR2 SNEGSKA (reference sequence). V was clipped by 3 bases and J by 0 bases, with 10 bases between them. As DNA, the CDR3 is TGCAGTGCTAGTCAAGCGTCTAGCACAGATACGCAGTATTTT. Translated, it gives CSASQASSTDTQYF.

The genes are TRBV28 and TRBJ1-2; D not certain. The CDR3 covers 12 residues. CDR1 is MDHEN and CDR2 is SYDVKM in the germline V gene. With 3 bases removed from V and 5 bases from J, the gap between germline ends came to 7 bases. The CDR3 spells CASSFFSYGYTF. CDR3 DNA: TGTGCCAGCAGTTTTTTTTCATATGGCTACACCTTC.

J is TRBJ2-2 and V is TRBV11-1; D is ambiguous. CDR1 SGHAT and CDR2 FQDESV come from the germline V gene (reference sequence). Trimming left V 3 bases short and J 4 bases short, with 12 bases between. The length of the CDR3 is 15 residues. CDR3 in DNA: TGTGCCAGCAGCTTCGGTGGTAGAAGCACCGGGGAGCTGTTTTTT. This codes for CASSFGGRSTGELFF.

The rearrangement uses TRBV28 and TRBJ1-5, with TRBD1 matching 7 bases. Germline loops: CDR1 MDHEN, CDR2 SYDVKM. V was clipped by 5 bases and J by 5 bases; unmatched bases: 6. This CDR3 is built from 14 residues. The CDR3 DNA is TGTGCCAGCAGTCGGACAGGATCCGATCAGCCCCAGCATTTT. Translation gives CASSRTGSDQPQHF.

The chain combines TRBV13 with TRBJ1-3, with 7 bases matching TRBD1. The CDR3 runs 15 residues. The trim removed 5 bases at V and 4 bases at J, leaving 8 bases unmatched. CDR1 and CDR2 (germline): PRHDT, FYEKMQ (reference sequence). CDR3 DNA sequence: TGTGCCAGCAGCACCCCGACAGGGCGGGGAAACACCATATATTTT. Protein product: CASSTPTGRGNTIYF.

This clone was detected only once. The gene calls are TRBV19 and TRBJ2-3; a possible D gene is TRBD2 (5 bases). The CDR3 sequence is 14 residues long. The ends were cut back, 5 bases at V and 5 bases at J, with 14 bases in the middle. Germline CDR1 reads LNHDA; CDR2 reads SQIVND (reference sequence). CDR3 nucleotides: TGTGCCAGTAGTCGTGCCTCGGGAAAAGATACGCAGTATTTT. Amino acid sequence: CASSRASGKDTQYF.

About this clone: Its ends do not fully match the called genes, so a read error is possible. V is TRBV6-5 and J is TRBJ1-3; D is undetermined. CDR1 is MNHEY and CDR2 is SVGAGI in the germline V gene. The CDR3 spans 15 residues. The DNA for the CDR3 is TGTGCCAGCAGTCCAGGACGGCGGTCTGTAAACACCATATATTTT. Translating gives CASSPGRRSVNTIYF.

V usage is TRBV3-1 (or the pseudogene TRBV3-2) and J usage is TRBJ2-3, with TRBD2 matching 10 bases. The CDR3 length is 16 residues. Trimming cost V 4 bases and J 3 bases; bases outside gene matches: 7. Germline assignment: CDR1 LGHDT and CDR2 YNNKEL (reference sequence). The CDR3 loop is CASSRVAGGGTDTQYF. In DNA, the CDR3 is TGTGCCAGCAGCCGGGTAGCGGGAGGTGGGACAGATACGCAGTATTTT.